A single sample gave rise to the 20 T cell receptor beta chains below, sequenced in a study of T cell responses to AZD1222 COVID-19 vaccine. Data came from immunoSEQ multiplex PCR; TCRdb stores just in-frame clones and leaves some out. The sample carries some 200,000 clones, approximately 94% recorded once. Sequencing used peripheral blood, obtained 28 days after the second dose of the MenACWY control vaccine. The receptors shown here come from an adult who received the MenACWY meningococcal vaccine as a control.

The chain has TRBV2 and TRBJ2-3, with D maybe TRBD1 (6 bases). Germline V lookup: CDR1 SNHLY, CDR2 FYNNEI. V was shortened by 6 bases and J by 6 bases, with 10 bases between the two germline ends. This CDR3 spans 12 amino acids. The CDR3 DNA is TGTGCCAGCAGCGAACAGGGTGATACGCAGTATTTT. This gives the protein CASSEQGDTQYF.

The CDR3 nucleotides are TGTGCCAGCAGGCCGGGACTAGCGTACTATGAGCAGTTCTTC. It encodes CASRPGLAYYEQFF. J is TRBJ2-1 and V is TRBV7-2; 10 bases line up with TRBD2. Trimming took 6 bases from V and 8 from J; bases not matched to a gene: 7. This CDR3 comprises 14 residues. The germline gives CDR1 SGHTA, CDR2 FQGNSA. The whole variable domain, remainder taken from reference TRBV7-2 and TRBJ2-1, is GAGVSQSPSNKVTEKGKDVELRCDPISGHTALYWYRQSLGQGLEFLIYFQGNSAPDKSGLPSDRFSAERTGGSVSTLTIQRTQQEDSAVYLCASRPGLAYYEQFFGPGTRLTVL.

The chain is built from TRBV2 and TRBJ2-1, with D unresolved. V lost 4 bases and J lost 9, with 7 bases in between. Looked up from germline, CDR1 is SNHLY and CDR2 is FYNNEI. The CDR3 has 11 amino acids. CDR3 bases: TGTGCCAGCAGTGTCGAGCTTGAGCAGTTCTTC. Translated, it gives CASSVELEQFF.

This rearrangement joins TRBV24-1 to TRBJ2-1; D not resolved. From germline, CDR1 is KGHDR and CDR2 SFDVKD. V lost 5 bases, J lost 2 bases, and 3 bases lay in between. This CDR3 contains 12 residues. CDR3 region: CATSATYNEQFF. DNA for the CDR3: TGTGCCACCAGTGCCACCTACAATGAGCAGTTCTTC.

The chain is built from TRBV28 and TRBJ1-2; TRBD1 matches at 12 bases. V lost 7 bases, J lost 8 bases, and 2 bases stayed unmatched. Looked up from germline, CDR1 is MDHEN and CDR2 is SYDVKM. There are 12 residues in the CDR3. CDR3 amino acids: CASTGTGGGYTF. The DNA of the CDR3 is TGTGCCAGCACCGGGACAGGGGGCGGCTACACCTTC.

In this sample, this clone turned up a few times. CDR3 sequence (DNA): TGTGCCAGCCGTGGACAGCTGTTTAATCAGCCCCAGCATTTT. Translation: CASRGQLFNQPQHF. The V gene is TRBV27, the J gene TRBJ1-5, with TRBD1 as a possible D gene (6 bases). Trimming shortened V by 8 bases and J by 4 bases, and 15 bases separated the two germline ends. Per germline, CDR1 MNHEY and CDR2 SMNVEV (reference sequence). This CDR3 region has 14 residues.

A single count supports this clone. The chain employs TRBV29-1 and TRBJ2-1; 8 bases align to TRBD2. The CDR3 is made up of 13 amino acids. Trimming cost V 4 bases and J 4 bases; bases outside gene matches: 3. The germline gives CDR1 SQVTM, CDR2 ANQGSEA. The CDR3 protein is CSVGGRTYNEQFF. DNA for the CDR3: TGCAGCGTTGGCGGGAGGACTTACAATGAGCAGTTCTTC.

The gene calls are TRBV6-5 and TRBJ1-1; unclear D gene. The CDR3 is 15 residues long. Germline lookup yields CDR1 MNHEY and CDR2 SVGAGI. V was trimmed by 4 bases and J by 0 bases, leaving 12 bases between them. CDR3 region: CASSSLTTMNTEAFF. In DNA form, the CDR3 reads TGTGCCAGCAGTTCCCTGACAACTATGAACACTGAAGCTTTCTTT.

The rearrangement uses TRBV28 and TRBJ1-2; D gene unclear. The CDR3 has 12 residues. CDR1 is MDHEN, CDR2 SYDVKM, per germline. V was cut by 3 bases and J by 4 bases, with 6 bases left in between. CDR3 bases: TGTGCCAGCAGTTTGACTACCTATGGCTACACCTTC. Residues: CASSLTTYGYTF.

This clone came up a few times. The J gene is TRBJ2-3, the V gene TRBV12-3 or TRBV12-4; perhaps TRBD2 as D (5 bases). V lost 4 bases to trimming and J lost 4 bases, with 6 bases between them. The length of the CDR3 is 12 residues. CDR3 sequence reads: CASSSGADTQYF. CDR3 DNA: TGTGCCAGCAGTTCCGGGGCAGATACGCAGTATTTT.

This clone has just a few counts. This chain links TRBV19 with TRBJ2-7; possibly TRBD1 or TRBD2 for D (6 bases each). CDR1 LNHDA and CDR2 SQIVND come from the germline V gene (reference sequence). This CDR3 is 16 amino acids long. V was shortened by 3 bases and J by 2 bases, with 17 bases between the two germline ends. Written as DNA, the CDR3 is TGTGCCAGTAGTATGGGTTCGGGGGACATCGCCTACGAGCAGTACTTC. It is translated as CASSMGSGDIAYEQYF.

The chain has TRBV9 and TRBJ2-1, with D possibly TRBD2 on 6 matching bases. The germline V gene has CDR1 SGDLS and CDR2 YYNGEE. V lost 4 bases and J lost 8, with 19 bases in between. The CDR3 runs to 15 residues. The CDR3 sequence is CASSSIRAGLDEQFF. CDR3 sequence (DNA): TGTGCCAGCAGCTCTATTCGAGCGGGTTTGGATGAGCAGTTCTTC.

The J gene is TRBJ2-1, the V gene TRBV19; D is undetermined. The CDR3 sequence is 12 residues long. Germline V gene sequence: CDR1 LNHDA, CDR2 SQIVND (reference sequence). V was trimmed by 4 bases and J by 2 bases, leaving 3 bases between them. Here the CDR3 reads CASSTAYNEQFF. CDR3 sequence (DNA): TGTGCCAGTAGTACTGCCTACAATGAGCAGTTCTTC.

The rearrangement links TRBV28 to TRBJ1-1, with 9 bases matching TRBD1. Trimming cost V 7 bases and J 4 bases; bases outside gene matches: 7. In germline, CDR1 is MDHEN, CDR2 SYDVKM. The CDR3 covers 14 residues. The DNA for the CDR3 is TGTGCCAGCATTCTACAGGGGGCGGGCACTGAAGCTTTCTTT. The encoded protein is CASILQGAGTEAFF.

This clone appeared once. The chain links TRBV7-3 to TRBJ2-3; 14 positions match TRBD2. Germline V lookup: CDR1 SGHTA, CDR2 FQGTGA. Trimming removed 5 bases from V and 4 bases from J; junction bases left unmatched: 5. The length of the CDR3 is 16 residues. Here the CDR3 reads CASSEGLAGGADTQYF. The CDR3 DNA reads TGTGCCAGCAGCGAAGGACTAGCGGGAGGTGCAGATACGCAGTATTTT. The variable domain in full, completed from reference TRBV7-3 and TRBJ2-3, reads GAGVSQTPSNKVTEKGKYVELRCDPISGHTALYWYRQSLGQGPEFLIYFQGTGAADDSGLPNDRFFAVRPEGSVSTLKIQRTERGDSAVYLCASSEGLAGGADTQYFGPGTRLTVL.

The chain couples TRBV5-6 to TRBJ2-2, with a possible D match to TRBD1 (6 bases). The CDR3 extends over 13 amino acids. Trimming pared 9 bases from V and 8 bases from J, leaving 17 bases between. Germline CDR1 SGHDT, CDR2 YYEEEE. Written as DNA, the CDR3 is TGTGCCATCCAAACAGGGATTAAAGGGGAGCTGTTTTTT. Protein product: CAIQTGIKGELFF.

This rearrangement joins TRBV18 to TRBJ1-1; the D is unclear. CDR1 is KGHSH and CDR2 is LQKENI in the germline V gene. V lost 4 bases and J 3 bases, leaving 9 bases between the germline ends. This CDR3 has 13 amino acids. The CDR3 region is CASSLEAHTEAFF. The CDR3 bases are TGTGCCAGCTCACTCGAGGCTCACACTGAAGCTTTCTTT.

In this sample, this clone turned up once. The chain recombines TRBV5-1 with TRBJ1-2; D possibly corresponds to TRBD1 (6 bases). Germline V gene lookup returns CDR1 SGHRS and CDR2 YFSETQ. V lost 0 bases and J 3 bases, leaving 15 bases between the germline ends. The CDR3 totals 16 residues. The DNA for the CDR3 is TGCGCCAGCAGCTTGGGATCCGGAGGGGGTGACTATGGCTACACCTTC. Its protein is CASSLGSGGGDYGYTF.

The chain joins TRBV19 to TRBJ1-5; the match to TRBD1 covers 12 bases. This CDR3 spans 16 amino acids. Trimming cost V 3 bases and J 6 bases; bases outside gene matches: 6. From germline, CDR1 is LNHDA and CDR2 SQIVND (reference sequence). The CDR3 here is CASSIKGTGGSQPQHF. DNA of the CDR3: TGTGCCAGTAGTATTAAAGGGACAGGGGGCAGTCAGCCCCAGCATTTT.

The chain is built from TRBV7-9 and TRBJ1-1; possibly TRBD1 for D (6 bases). The germline V gene encodes CDR1 SEHNR and CDR2 FQNEAQ (reference sequence). This CDR3 region has 10 residues. V was trimmed by 11 bases and J by 10 bases, leaving 14 bases between them. Here the CDR3 reads CAVTGSRAFF. The CDR3 DNA reads TGTGCCGTCACAGGGAGTAGAGCTTTCTTT.